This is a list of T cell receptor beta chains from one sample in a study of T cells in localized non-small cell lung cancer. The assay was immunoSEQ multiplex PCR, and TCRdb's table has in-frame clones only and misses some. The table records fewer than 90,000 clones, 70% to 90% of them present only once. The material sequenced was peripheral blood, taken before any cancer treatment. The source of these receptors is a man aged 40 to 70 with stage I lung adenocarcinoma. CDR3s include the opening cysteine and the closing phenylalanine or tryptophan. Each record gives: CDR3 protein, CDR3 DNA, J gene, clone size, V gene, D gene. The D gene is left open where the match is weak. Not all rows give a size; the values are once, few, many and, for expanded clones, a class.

CASSIDRYGYTF	TGTGCCAGTAGTATTGACCGCTATGGCTACACCTTC	TRBJ1-2	NA	TRBV19	NA
CASSVLTYEQYF	TGTGCCAGCAGCGTGCTTACCTACGAGCAGTACTTC	TRBJ2-7	NA	TRBV5-8	NA
CASSPDAGNTEAFF	TGTGCCAGCAGCCCCGATGCGGGTAACACTGAAGCTTTCTTT	TRBJ1-1	few	TRBV6-5	NA
CATSKGRGVNEKLFF	TGTGCCACCAGCAAGGGGAGGGGGGTTAATGAAAAACTGTTTTTT	TRBJ1-4	NA	TRBV15	NA
CASSLGETGGLRKLFF	TGTGCCAGCAGCTTAGGCGAGACAGGGGGACTTAGAAAACTGTTTTTT	TRBJ1-4	NA	TRBV7-9	TRBD1
CASSLLQQGDLSGYTF	TGCGCCAGCAGCCTATTACAACAGGGAGATCTTAGTGGCTACACCTTC	TRBJ1-2	NA	TRBV5-1	NA
CASSSDRVNTEAFF	TGTGCCAGCAGCTCAGACAGGGTGAACACTGAAGCTTTCTTT	TRBJ1-1	NA	TRBV7-2	TRBD1
CASSPPGIPYEQYF	TGTGCCAGCAGCCCCCCCGGGATCCCCTACGAGCAGTACTTC	TRBJ2-7	NA	TRBV4-2	NA
CASGLLTGGFWELFF	TGTGCTAGTGGTTTGTTAACAGGGGGCTTCTGGGAGCTGTTTTTT	TRBJ2-2	NA	TRBV12-5	TRBD1
CASSPAASGINEQFF	TGTGCCAGCAGCCCCGCGGCTAGCGGGATCAATGAGCAGTTCTTC	TRBJ2-1	NA	TRBV7-2	TRBD2
CASSVAGGAGGHEQYF	TGTGCCAGTAGTGTCGCGGGGGGAGCGGGAGGTCACGAGCAGTACTTC	TRBJ2-7	NA	TRBV19	TRBD2
CASRMGANTEAFF	TGTGCCTCCCGGATGGGGGCGAACACTGAAGCTTTCTTT	TRBJ1-1	NA	TRBV30	NA
CASSLEQGAEAFF	TGTGCCAGCAGCTTAGAGCAAGGCGCTGAAGCTTTCTTT	TRBJ1-1	NA	TRBV7-9	NA
CAISTLTSGRGYEQFF	TGTGCCATCAGCACATTGACTAGCGGGAGAGGGTATGAGCAGTTCTTC	TRBJ2-1	NA	TRBV10-3	TRBD2
CSVAVGTGVETQYF	TGCAGCGTTGCGGTCGGGACAGGGGTAGAGACCCAGTACTTC	TRBJ2-5	NA	TRBV29-1	TRBD1
CASARGGTDTQYF	TGTGCCAGCGCTAGAGGGGGAACAGATACGCAGTATTTT	TRBJ2-3	NA	TRBV7-9	NA
CASSPRTGGSYEQYF	TGTGCCAGCTCACCCAGGACAGGGGGCTCCTACGAGCAGTACTTC	TRBJ2-7	once	TRBV18	TRBD1
CASSQDSVGGREQFF	TGTGCCAGCAGCCAAGATTCAGTCGGGGGTCGAGAGCAGTTCTTC	TRBJ2-1	NA	TRBV4-2	NA
CASSQTTETSYEQYF	TGCGCCAGCAGCCAGACGACAGAGACCTCCTACGAGCAGTACTTC	TRBJ2-7	medium-sized	TRBV4-1	NA
CATSDIGYEQYF	TGTGCCACCTCGGACATTGGTTACGAGCAGTACTTC	TRBJ2-7	NA	TRBV6-5	NA
CASSPEGQGAREYF	TGCGCCAGCAGCCCCGAGGGACAGGGGGCGAGAGAGTATTTT	TRBJ2-3	NA	TRBV5-1	TRBD1
CASSLSGGAGYGYTF	TGTGCCAGCAGCTTGTCTGGGGGCGCCGGCTATGGCTACACCTTC	TRBJ1-2	NA	TRBV5-5	NA
CASSEGSGTRPDTQYF	TGCGCCAGCAGTGAAGGGAGCGGAACCCGCCCCGATACGCAGTATTTT	TRBJ2-3	NA	TRBV10-1	NA
CASRSKTQYF	TGTGCCAGCAGATCCAAGACCCAGTACTTC	TRBJ2-5	NA	TRBV2	NA
CASSGTEFPQPNYGYTF	TGTGCCAGCAGCGGAACAGAGTTCCCCCAACCAAACTATGGCTACACCTTC	TRBJ1-2	once	TRBV9	NA
CASSIIGQGEGTGELFF	TGTGCCAGTAGTATAATCGGTCAGGGGGAAGGTACCGGGGAGCTGTTTTTT	TRBJ2-2	once	TRBV19	TRBD1